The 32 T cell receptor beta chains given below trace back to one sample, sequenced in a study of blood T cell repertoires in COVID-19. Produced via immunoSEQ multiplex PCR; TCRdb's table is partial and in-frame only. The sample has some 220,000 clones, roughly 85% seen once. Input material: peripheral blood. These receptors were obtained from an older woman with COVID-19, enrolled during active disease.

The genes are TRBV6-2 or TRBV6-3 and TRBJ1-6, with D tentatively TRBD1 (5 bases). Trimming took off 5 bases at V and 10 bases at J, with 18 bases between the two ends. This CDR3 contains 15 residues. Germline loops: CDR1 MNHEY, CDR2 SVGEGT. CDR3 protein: CASSSQGPPESPLHF. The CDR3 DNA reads TGTGCCAGCAGTAGCCAGGGCCCGCCAGAATCACCCCTCCACTTT.

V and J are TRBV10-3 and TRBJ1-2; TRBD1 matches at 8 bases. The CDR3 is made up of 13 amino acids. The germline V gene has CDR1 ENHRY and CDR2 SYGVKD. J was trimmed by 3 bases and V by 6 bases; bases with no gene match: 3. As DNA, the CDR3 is TGTGCCATCAGCCCGGACAGGGACTATGGCTACACCTTC. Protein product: CAISPDRDYGYTF.

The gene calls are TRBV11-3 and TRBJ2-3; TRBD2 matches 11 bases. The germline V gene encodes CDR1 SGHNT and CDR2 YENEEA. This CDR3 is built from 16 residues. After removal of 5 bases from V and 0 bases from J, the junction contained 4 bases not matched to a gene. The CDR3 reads CASSPSGGPSTDTQYF. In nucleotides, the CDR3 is TGTGCCAGCAGCCCTAGCGGGGGGCCTAGCACAGATACGCAGTATTTT.

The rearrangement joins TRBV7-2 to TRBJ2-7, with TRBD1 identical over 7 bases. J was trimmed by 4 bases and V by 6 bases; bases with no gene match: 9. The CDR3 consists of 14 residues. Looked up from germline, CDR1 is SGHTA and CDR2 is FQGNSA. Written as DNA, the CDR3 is TGTGCCAGCAGACGGACAGGACCCGGGTACGAGCAGTACTTC. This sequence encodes CASRRTGPGYEQYF. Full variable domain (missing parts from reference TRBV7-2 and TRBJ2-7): GAGVSQSPSNKVTEKGKDVELRCDPISGHTALYWYRQSLGQGLEFLIYFQGNSAPDKSGLPSDRFSAERTGGSVSTLTIQRTQQEDSAVYLCASRRTGPGYEQYFGPGTRLTVT.

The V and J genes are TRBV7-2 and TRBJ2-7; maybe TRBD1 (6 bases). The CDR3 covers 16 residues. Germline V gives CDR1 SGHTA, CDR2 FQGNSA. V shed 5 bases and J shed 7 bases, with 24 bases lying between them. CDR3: CASSTGQGTSGEEQYF. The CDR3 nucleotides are TGTGCCAGCAGCACAGGGCAGGGAACGTCGGGTGAAGAGCAGTACTTC.

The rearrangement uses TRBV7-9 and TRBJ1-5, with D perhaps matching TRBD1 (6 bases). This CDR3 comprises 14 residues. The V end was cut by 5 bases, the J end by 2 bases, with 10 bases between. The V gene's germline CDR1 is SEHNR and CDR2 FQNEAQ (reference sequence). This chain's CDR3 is CASSAGDRNQPQHF. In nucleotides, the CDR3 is TGTGCCAGCAGCGCAGGGGATCGCAATCAGCCCCAGCATTTT.

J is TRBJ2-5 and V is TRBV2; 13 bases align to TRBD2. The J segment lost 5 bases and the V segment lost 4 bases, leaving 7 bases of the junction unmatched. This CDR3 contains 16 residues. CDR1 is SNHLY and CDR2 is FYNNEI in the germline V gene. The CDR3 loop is CASSGTSGRSGETQYF. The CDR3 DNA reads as TGTGCCAGCAGTGGGACTAGCGGGAGATCGGGGGAGACCCAGTACTTC.

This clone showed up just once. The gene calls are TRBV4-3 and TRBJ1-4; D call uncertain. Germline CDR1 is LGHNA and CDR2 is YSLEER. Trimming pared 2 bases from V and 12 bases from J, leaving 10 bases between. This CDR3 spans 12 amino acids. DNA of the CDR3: TGCGCCAGCAGCCAATTGGGGAGTCAACTGTTTTTT. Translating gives CASSQLGSQLFF.

The CDR3 spells CASSTRTDYGYTF. CDR3 nucleotides: TGTGCCAGCAGCACGAGGACAGACTATGGCTACACCTTC. The chain is built from TRBV9 and TRBJ1-2; perhaps TRBD1 as D (6 bases). With 4 bases removed from V and 3 bases from J, the gap between germline ends came to 10 bases. Germline values: CDR1 SGDLS, CDR2 YYNGEE. The CDR3 length is 13 residues.

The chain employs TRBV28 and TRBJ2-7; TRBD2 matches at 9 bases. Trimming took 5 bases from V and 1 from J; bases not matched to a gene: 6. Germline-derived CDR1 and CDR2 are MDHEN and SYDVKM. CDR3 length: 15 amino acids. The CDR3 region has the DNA TGTGCCAGCAGTCCCGGGACTAGCCAGTCCTACGAGCAGTACTTC. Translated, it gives CASSPGTSQSYEQYF.

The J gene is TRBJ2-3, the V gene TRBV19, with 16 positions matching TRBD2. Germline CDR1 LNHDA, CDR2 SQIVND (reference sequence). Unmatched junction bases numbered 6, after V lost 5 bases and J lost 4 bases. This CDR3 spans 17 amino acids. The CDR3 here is CASSPGTSGRGADTQYF. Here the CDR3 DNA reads TGTGCCAGTAGTCCTGGGACTAGCGGGAGGGGAGCAGATACGCAGTATTTT.

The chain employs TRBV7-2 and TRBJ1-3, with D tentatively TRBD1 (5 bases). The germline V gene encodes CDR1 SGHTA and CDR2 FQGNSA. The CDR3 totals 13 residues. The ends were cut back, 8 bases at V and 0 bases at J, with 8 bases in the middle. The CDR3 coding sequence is TGTGCCAGCGAGACAGCCTCTGGAAACACCATATATTTT. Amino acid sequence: CASETASGNTIYF.

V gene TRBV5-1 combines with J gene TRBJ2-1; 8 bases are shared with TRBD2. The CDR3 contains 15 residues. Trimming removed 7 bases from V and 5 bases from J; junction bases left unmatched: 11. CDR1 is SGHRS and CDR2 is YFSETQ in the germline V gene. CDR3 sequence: CASGREGSVDNEQFF. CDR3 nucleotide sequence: TGCGCCAGCGGCCGGGAGGGATCAGTCGACAATGAGCAGTTCTTC.

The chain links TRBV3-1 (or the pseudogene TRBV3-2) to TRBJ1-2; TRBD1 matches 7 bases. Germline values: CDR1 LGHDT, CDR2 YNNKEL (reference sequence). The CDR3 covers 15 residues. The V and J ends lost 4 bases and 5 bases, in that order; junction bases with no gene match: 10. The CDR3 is CASSPRTGVFYGYTF. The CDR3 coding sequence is TGTGCCAGCAGCCCACGGACAGGAGTCTTTTATGGCTACACCTTC.

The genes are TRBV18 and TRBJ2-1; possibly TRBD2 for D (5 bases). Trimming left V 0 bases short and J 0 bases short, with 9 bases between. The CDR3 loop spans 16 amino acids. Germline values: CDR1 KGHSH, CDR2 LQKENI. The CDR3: CASSPPGSPSYNEQFF. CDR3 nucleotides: TGTGCCAGCTCACCACCTGGGAGCCCCTCCTACAATGAGCAGTTCTTC.

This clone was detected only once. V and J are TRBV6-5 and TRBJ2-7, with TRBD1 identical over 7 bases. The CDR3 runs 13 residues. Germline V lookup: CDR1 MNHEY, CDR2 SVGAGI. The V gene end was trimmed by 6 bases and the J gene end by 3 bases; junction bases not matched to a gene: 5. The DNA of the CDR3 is TGTGCCAGCAGCCTTCGACAGGGCTACGAGCAGTACTTC. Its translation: CASSLRQGYEQYF.

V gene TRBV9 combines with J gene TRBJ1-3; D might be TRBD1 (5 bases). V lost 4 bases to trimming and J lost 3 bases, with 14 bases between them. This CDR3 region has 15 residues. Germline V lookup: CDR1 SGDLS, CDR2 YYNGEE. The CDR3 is CASSPVLGHGNTIYF. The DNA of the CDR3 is TGTGCCAGCAGCCCGGTCCTGGGGCATGGAAACACCATATATTTT.

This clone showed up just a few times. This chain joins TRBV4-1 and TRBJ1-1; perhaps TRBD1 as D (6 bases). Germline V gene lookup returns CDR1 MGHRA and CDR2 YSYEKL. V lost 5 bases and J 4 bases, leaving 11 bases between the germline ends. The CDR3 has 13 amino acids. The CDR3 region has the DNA TGCGCCAGCAGCTTAGGACAGCCCACTGAAGCTTTCTTT. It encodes CASSLGQPTEAFF.

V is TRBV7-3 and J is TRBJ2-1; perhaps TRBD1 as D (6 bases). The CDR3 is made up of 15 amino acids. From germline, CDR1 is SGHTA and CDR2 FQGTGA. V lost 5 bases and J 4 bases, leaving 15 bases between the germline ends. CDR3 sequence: CASSDQGRGYNEQFF. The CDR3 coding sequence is TGTGCCAGCAGCGACCAGGGGAGAGGGTACAATGAGCAGTTCTTC.

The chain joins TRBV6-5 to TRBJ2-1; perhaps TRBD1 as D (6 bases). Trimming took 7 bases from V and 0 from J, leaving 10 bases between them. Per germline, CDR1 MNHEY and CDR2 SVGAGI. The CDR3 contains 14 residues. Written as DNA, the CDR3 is TGTGCCAGCAATCAGGGGTTCTCCTACAATGAGCAGTTCTTC. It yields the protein CASNQGFSYNEQFF.

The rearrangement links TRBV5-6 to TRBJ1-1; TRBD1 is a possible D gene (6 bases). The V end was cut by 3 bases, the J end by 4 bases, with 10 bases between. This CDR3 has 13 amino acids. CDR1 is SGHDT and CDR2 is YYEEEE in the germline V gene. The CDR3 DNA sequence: TGTGCCAGCAGCTGGCAGGGGTTCACTGAAGCTTTCTTT. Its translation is CASSWQGFTEAFF.

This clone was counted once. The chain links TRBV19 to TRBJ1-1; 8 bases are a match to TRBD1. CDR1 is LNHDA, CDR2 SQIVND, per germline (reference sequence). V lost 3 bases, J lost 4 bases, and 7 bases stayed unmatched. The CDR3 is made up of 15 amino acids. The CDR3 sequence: CASSMTGAPTTEAFF. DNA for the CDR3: TGTGCCAGTAGTATGACAGGGGCTCCTACCACTGAAGCTTTCTTT.

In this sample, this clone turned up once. Here the CDR3 reads CASSFRGRNFRALAGANVLTF. CDR3 nucleotides: TGTGCCAGCAGCTTCAGGGGCAGGAATTTTAGAGCTTTGGCTGGGGCCAACGTCCTGACTTTC. The chain couples TRBV7-8 to TRBJ2-6; tentatively, D is TRBD1 (6 bases). With 3 bases removed from V and 2 bases from J, the gap between germline ends came to 26 bases. The CDR3 has 21 residues. The germline CDR1 and CDR2 sequences are SGHVS and FQNEAQ. The variable domain in full, with the rest retrieved from reference TRBV7-8 and TRBJ2-6, is GAGVSQSPRYKVAKRGQDVALRCDPISGHVSLFWYQQALGQGPEFLTYFQNEAQLDKSGLPSDRFFAERPEGSVSTLKIQRTQQEDSAVYLCASSFRGRNFRALAGANVLTFGAGSRLTVL.

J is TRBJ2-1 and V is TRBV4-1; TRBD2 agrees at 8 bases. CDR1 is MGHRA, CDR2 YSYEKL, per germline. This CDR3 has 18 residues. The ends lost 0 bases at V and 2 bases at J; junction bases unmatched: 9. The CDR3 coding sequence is TGCGCCAGCAGCCAAGATGGCTCTAGCGGGCCCACCTACAATGAGCAGTTCTTC. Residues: CASSQDGSSGPTYNEQFF.

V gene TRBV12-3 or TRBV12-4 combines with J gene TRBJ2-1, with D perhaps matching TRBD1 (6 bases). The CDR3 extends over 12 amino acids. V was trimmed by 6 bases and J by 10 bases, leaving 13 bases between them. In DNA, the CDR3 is TGTGCCAGCAGCTACAGGGTAGGCGAGCAGTTCTTC. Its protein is CASSYRVGEQFF.

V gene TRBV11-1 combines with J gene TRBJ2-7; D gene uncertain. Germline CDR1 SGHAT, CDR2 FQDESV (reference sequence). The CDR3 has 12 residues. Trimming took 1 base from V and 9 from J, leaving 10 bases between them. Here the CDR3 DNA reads TGTGCCAGCAGCTTAGATGGGCCGCGGCAGTACTTC. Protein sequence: CASSLDGPRQYF.

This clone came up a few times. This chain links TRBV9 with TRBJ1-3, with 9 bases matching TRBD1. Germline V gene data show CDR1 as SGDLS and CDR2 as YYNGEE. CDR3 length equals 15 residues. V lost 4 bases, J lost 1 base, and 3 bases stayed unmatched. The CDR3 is CASSSTGGSGNTIYF. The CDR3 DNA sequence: TGTGCCAGCAGCTCGACAGGGGGATCTGGAAACACCATATATTTT.

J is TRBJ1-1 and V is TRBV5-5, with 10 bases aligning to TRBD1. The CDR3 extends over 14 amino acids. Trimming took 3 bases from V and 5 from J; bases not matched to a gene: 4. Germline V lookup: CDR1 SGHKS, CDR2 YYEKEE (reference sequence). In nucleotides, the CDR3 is TGTGCCAGCAGCTCACGGACAGGGGGGACTGAAGCTTTCTTT. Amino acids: CASSSRTGGTEAFF. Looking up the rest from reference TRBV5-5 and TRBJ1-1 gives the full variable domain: DAGVTQSPTHLIKTRGQQVTLRCSPISGHKSVSWYQQVLGQGPQFIFQYYEKEERGRGNFPDRFSARQFPNYSSELNVNALLLGDSALYLCASSSRTGGTEAFFGQGTRLTVV.

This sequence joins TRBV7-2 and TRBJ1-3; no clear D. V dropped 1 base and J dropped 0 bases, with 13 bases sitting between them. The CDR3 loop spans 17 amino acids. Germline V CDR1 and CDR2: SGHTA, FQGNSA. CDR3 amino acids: CASSLGRTELSGNTIYF. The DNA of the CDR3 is TGTGCCAGCAGCTTAGGGAGGACGGAACTCTCTGGAAACACCATATATTTT.

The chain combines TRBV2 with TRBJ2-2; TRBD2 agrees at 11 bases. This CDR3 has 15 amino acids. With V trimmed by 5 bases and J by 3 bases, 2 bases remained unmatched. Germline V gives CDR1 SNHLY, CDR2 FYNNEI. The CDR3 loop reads CASSPSGGYTGELFF. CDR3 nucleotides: TGTGCCAGCAGTCCTAGCGGGGGGTACACCGGGGAGCTGTTTTTT.

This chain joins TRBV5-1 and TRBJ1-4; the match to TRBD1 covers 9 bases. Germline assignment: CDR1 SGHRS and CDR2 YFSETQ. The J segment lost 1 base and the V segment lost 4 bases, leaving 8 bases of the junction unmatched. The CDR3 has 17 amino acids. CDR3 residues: CASSPETGGGTNEKLFF. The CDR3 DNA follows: TGCGCCAGCAGCCCTGAAACAGGGGGCGGAACTAATGAAAAACTGTTTTTT.

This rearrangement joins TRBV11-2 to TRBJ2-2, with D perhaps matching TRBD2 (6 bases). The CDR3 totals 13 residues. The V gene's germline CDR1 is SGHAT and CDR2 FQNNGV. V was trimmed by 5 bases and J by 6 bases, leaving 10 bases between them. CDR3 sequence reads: CASSPASAGELFF. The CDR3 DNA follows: TGTGCCAGCAGCCCAGCTAGCGCCGGGGAGCTGTTTTTT.